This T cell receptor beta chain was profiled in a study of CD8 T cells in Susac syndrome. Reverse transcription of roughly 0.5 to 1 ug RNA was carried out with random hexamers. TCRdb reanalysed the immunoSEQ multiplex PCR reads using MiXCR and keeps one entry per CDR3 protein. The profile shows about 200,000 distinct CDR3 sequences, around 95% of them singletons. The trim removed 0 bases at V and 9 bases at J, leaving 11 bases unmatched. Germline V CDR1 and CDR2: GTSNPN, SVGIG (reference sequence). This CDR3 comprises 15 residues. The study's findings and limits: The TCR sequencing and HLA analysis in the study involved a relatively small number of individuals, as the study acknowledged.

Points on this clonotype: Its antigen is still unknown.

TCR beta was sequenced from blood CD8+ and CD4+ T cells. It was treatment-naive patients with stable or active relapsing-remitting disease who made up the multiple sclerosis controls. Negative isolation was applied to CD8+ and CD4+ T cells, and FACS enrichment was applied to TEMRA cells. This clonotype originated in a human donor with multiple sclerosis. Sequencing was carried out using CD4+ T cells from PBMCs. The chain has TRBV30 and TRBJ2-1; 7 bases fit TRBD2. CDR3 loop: CAWSVQRGSLGEQFF. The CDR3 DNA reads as TGTGCCTGGAGTGTACAGCGGGGTTCGTTGGGTGAGCAGTTCTTC.